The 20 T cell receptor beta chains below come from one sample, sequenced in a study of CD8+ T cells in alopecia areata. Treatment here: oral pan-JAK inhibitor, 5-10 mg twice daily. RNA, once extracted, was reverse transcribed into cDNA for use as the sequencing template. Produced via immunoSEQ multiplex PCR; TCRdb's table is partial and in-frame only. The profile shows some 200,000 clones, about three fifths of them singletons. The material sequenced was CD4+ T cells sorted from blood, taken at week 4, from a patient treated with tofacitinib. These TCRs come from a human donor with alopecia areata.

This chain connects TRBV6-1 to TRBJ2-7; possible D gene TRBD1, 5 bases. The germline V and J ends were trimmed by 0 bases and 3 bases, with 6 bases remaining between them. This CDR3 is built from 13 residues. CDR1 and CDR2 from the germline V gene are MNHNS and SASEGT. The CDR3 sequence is CASSEAGHYEQYF. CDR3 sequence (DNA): TGTGCCAGCAGTGAAGCGGGGCACTACGAGCAGTACTTC.

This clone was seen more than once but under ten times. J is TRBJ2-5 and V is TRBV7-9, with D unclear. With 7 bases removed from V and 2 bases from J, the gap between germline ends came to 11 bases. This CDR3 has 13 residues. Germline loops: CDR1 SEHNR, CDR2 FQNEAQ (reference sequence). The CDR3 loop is CASNSPSQETQYF. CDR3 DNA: TGTGCCAGCAACTCTCCCAGTCAAGAGACCCAGTACTTC.

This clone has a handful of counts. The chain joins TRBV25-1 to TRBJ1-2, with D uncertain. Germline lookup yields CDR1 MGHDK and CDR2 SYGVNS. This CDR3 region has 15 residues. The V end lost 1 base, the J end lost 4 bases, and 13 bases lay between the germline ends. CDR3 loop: CASSELTEPIYGYTF. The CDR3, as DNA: TGTGCCAGCAGTGAATTAACAGAACCGATCTATGGCTACACCTTC.

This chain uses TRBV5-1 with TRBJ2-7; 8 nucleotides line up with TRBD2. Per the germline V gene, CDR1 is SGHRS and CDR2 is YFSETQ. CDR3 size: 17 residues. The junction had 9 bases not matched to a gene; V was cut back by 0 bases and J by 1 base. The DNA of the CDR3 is TGCGCCAGCAGCTTGGCACAGCGGGGGAGTTCGTCCTACGAGCAGTACTTC. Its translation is CASSLAQRGSSSYEQYF.

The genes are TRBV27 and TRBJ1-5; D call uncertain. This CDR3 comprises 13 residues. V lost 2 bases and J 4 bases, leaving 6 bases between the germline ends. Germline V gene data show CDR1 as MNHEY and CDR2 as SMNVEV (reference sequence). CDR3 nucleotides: TGTGCCAGCAGTTTAAGAGTGAATCAGCCCCAGCATTTT. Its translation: CASSLRVNQPQHF.

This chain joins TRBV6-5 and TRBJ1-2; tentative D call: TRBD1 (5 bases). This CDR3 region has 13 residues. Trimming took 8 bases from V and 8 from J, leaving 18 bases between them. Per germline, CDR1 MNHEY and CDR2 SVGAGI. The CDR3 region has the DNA TGTGCCAGCTGTACCCCCGGGACTGTAGGCTACACCTTC. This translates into CASCTPGTVGYTF.

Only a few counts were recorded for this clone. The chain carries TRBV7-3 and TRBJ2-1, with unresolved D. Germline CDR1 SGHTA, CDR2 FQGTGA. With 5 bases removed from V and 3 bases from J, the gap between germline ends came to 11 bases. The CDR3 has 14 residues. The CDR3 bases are TGTGCCAGCAGCCGAGCAGGCAACTACAATGAGCAGTTCTTC. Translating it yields CASSRAGNYNEQFF.

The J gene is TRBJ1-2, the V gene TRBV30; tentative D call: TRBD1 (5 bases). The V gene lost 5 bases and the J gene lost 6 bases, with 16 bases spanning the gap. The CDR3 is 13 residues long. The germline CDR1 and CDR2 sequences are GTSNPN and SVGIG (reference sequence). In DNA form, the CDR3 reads TGTGCCTGGGACAGTCAAAATCAACATGGCTACACCTTC. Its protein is CAWDSQNQHGYTF. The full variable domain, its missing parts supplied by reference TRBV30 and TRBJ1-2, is SQTIHQWPATLVQPVGSPLSLECTVEGTSNPNLYWYRQAAGRGLQLLFYSVGIGQISSEVPQNLSASRPQDRQFILSSKKLLLSDSGFYLCAWDSQNQHGYTFGSGTRLTVV.

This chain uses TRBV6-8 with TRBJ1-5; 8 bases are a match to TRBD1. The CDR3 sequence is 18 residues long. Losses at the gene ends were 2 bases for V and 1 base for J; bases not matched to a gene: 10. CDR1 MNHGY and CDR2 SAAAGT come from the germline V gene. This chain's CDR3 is CASSYTQNRGASNQPQHF. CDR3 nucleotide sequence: TGTGCCAGCAGTTACACCCAAAACAGGGGGGCGAGCAATCAGCCCCAGCATTTT.

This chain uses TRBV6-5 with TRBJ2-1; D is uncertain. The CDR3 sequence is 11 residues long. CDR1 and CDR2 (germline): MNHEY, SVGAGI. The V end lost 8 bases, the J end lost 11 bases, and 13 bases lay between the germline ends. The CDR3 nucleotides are TGTGCCAGCTGCAAGGGTGGTAAGCAGTTCTTC. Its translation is CASCKGGKQFF.

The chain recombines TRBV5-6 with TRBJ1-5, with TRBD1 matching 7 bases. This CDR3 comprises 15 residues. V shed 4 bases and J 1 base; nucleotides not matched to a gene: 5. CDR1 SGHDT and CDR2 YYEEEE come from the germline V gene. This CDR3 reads CASSLGTASNQPQHF. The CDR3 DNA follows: TGTGCCAGCAGCCTCGGGACAGCAAGCAATCAGCCCCAGCATTTT.

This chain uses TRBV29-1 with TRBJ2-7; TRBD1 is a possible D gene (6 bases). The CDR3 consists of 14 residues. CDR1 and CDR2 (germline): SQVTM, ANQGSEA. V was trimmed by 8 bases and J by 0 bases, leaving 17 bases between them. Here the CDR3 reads CSTKHRATSYEQYF. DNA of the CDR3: TGCAGCACCAAACACAGGGCTACCTCCTACGAGCAGTACTTC.

The CDR3 coding sequence is TGTGCCAGCACCCCTAACCGGGACTCCAACACCGGGGAGCTGTTTTTT. Protein: CASTPNRDSNTGELFF. The V call is TRBV11-2, the J call TRBJ2-2; a weak D match, TRBD2 (6 bases). This CDR3 spans 16 amino acids. With 7 bases removed from V and 2 bases from J, the gap between germline ends came to 17 bases. The germline CDR1 and CDR2 sequences are SGHAT and FQNNGV.

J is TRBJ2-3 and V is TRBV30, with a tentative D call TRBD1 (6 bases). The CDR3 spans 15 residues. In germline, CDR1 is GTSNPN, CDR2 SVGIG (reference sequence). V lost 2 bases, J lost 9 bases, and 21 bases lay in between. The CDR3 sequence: CAWSITRTLGGTQYF. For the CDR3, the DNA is TGTGCCTGGAGTATAACCCGGACCCTTGGGGGCACGCAGTATTTT.

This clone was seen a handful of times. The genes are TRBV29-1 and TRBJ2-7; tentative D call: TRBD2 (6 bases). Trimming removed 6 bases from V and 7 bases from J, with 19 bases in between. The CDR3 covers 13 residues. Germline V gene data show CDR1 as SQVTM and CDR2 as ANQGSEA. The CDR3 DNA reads TGCAGCGTCAGGGCGGAGGGCTCCGGGGAGCAGTACTTC. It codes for CSVRAEGSGEQYF.

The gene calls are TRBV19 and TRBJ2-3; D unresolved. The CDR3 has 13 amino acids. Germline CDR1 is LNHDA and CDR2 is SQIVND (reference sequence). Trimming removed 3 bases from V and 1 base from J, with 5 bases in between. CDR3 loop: CASSIRGTDTQYF. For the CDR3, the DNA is TGTGCCAGTAGTATTAGAGGCACAGATACGCAGTATTTT.

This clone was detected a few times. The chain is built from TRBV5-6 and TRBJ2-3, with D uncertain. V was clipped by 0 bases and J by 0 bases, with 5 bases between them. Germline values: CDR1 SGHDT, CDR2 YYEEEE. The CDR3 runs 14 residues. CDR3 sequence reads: CASSLGVSTDTQYF. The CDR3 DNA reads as TGTGCCAGCAGCTTGGGGGTGAGCACAGATACGCAGTATTTT.

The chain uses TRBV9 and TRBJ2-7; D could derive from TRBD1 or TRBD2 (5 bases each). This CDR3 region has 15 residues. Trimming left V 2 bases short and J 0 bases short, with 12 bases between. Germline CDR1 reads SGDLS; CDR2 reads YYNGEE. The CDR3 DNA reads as TGTGCCAGCAGCGTGATGGGGGAAACCTCCTACGAGCAGTACTTC. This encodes CASSVMGETSYEQYF.

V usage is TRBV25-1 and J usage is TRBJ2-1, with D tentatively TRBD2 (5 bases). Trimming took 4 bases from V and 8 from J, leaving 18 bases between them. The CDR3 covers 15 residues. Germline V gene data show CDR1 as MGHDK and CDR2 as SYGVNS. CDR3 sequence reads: CASSVGRAVFHEQFF. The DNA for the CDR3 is TGTGCCAGCAGTGTAGGGCGGGCCGTATTCCATGAGCAGTTCTTC.

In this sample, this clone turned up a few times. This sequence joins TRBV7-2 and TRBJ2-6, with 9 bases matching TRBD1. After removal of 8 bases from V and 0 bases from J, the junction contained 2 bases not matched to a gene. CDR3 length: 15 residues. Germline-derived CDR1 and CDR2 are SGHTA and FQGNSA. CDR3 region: CASRDRVSGANVLTF. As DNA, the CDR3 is TGTGCCAGCCGGGACAGGGTCTCTGGGGCCAACGTCCTGACTTTC.